The source of this T cell receptor (beta chain) is a study of blood T cells in healthy people across ages. PCR was performed a second time for about 7 to 12 cycles using a sample-barcoded 5' primer and a J-beta primer mix. TCRdb independently ran MiXCR on the 5' RACE reads; one entry per CDR3 protein. The sample has under 750,000 distinct CDR3 sequences, about 45% seen once; the top ten hold around 24%. The CDR3 totals 14 residues. Germline CDR1 and CDR2: MNHNS and SASEGT. Deletions cut 7 bases from V and 6 bases from J, with 15 bases between. This clonotype was seen a handful of times. This TCR came from a man of 80 years or more in good health. The sequenced sample was blood. The gene calls are TRBV6-1 and TRBJ1-4; D is ambiguous. The CDR3 reads CASKHDLSDEKLFF. In nucleotides, the CDR3 is TGTGCCAGCAAGCACGACCTAAGCGATGAAAAACTGTTTTTT.